Shown below are 23 T cell receptor beta chains from a single sample sequenced in a study of T cells in Graves' hyperthyroidism and ophthalmopathy. RNA transcripts provided the source from which TCR beta CDR3 regions were amplified. TCR CDR3 regions were first amplified by RT-PCR with HTBI primers. TCRdb re-called the multiplex PCR reads through MiXCR, storing one row per CDR3 protein. The sample holds about 560,000 distinct CDR3 sequences, approximately 16% seen once. Material: blood. These TCRs come from a woman aged 18 to 35 with Graves' hyperthyroidism.

This clonotype was observed a handful of times. CDR3 sequence reads: CASSPETGYNEKLFF. Here the CDR3 DNA reads TGTGCCAGCTCACCGGAGACAGGGTATAATGAAAAACTGTTTTTT. The rearrangement uses TRBV18 and TRBJ1-4, with 7 positions matching TRBD1. V lost 3 bases, J lost 4 bases, and 5 bases stayed unmatched. The CDR3 contains 15 residues. Germline V gene lookup returns CDR1 KGHSH and CDR2 LQKENI.

This clonotype has a count of ten or more. The chain employs TRBV20-1 and TRBJ1-5, with D possibly TRBD1 on 6 matching bases. This CDR3 is built from 16 residues. Trimming took 0 bases from V and 3 from J, leaving 15 bases between them. Germline CDR1 DFQATT, CDR2 SNEGSKA (reference sequence). The CDR3 sequence is CSARDLVRDNNQPQHF. The DNA for the CDR3 is TGCAGTGCTAGAGATCTTGTACGGGACAACAATCAGCCCCAGCATTTT.

This clonotype was seen repeatedly, ten times or more. The junction and the germline gene differ at one end; a read error may be behind it. This chain joins TRBV5-1 and TRBJ2-3; D remains ambiguous. Germline V gene sequence: CDR1 SGHRS, CDR2 YFSETQ. This CDR3 is built from 14 residues. The DNA of the CDR3 is TGTGCCAGCAGTTTAGGCGGAAACACAGATACGCAGTATTTT. This gives the protein CASSLGGNTDTQYF. Complete variable domain (other parts from reference TRBV5-1 and TRBJ2-3): KAGVTQTPRYLIKTRGQQVTLSCSPISGHRSVSWYQQTPGQGLQFLFEYFSETQRNKGNFPGRFSGRQFSNSRSEMNVSTLELGDSALYLCASSLGGNTDTQYFGPGTRLTVL.

This clonotype was counted only a few times. The V call is TRBV7-9, the J call TRBJ2-7; 7 positions agree with TRBD1. V lost 2 bases to trimming and J lost 5 bases; unmatched junction nucleotides: 9. The CDR3 consists of 15 residues. Germline lookup yields CDR1 SEHNR and CDR2 FQNEAQ (reference sequence). The chain's CDR3 is CASSLTGVLRDEQYF. The CDR3 DNA follows: TGTGCCAGCAGCTTAACAGGGGTTCTAAGAGACGAGCAGTACTTC. Complete variable domain (other parts from reference TRBV7-9 and TRBJ2-7): DTGVSQNPRHKITKRGQNVTFRCDPISEHNRLYWYRQTLGQGPEFLTYFQNEAQLEKSRLLSDRFSAERPKGSFSTLEIQRTEQGDSAMYLCASSLTGVLRDEQYFGPGTRLTVT.

The genes are TRBV13 and TRBJ2-2; D might be TRBD1 or TRBD2, each matching 6 bases. Germline V gene lookup returns CDR1 PRHDT and CDR2 FYEKMQ (reference sequence). The CDR3 has 13 amino acids. Trimming removed 5 bases from V and 6 bases from J, with 10 bases in between. The CDR3 region has the DNA TGTGCCAGCAGCCACGGGGGCGCCGGGGAGCTGTTTTTT. Protein: CASSHGGAGELFF.

The table lists this clonotype with many counts. The CDR3 reads CASSWGTTYEQYF. CDR3 coding DNA: TGTGCCAGCAGCTGGGGGACTACCTACGAGCAGTACTTC. This chain connects TRBV7-9 to TRBJ2-7; the match to TRBD2 covers 7 bases. V trimming: 4 bases; J trimming: 2 bases; junction bases outside the gene matches: 2. CDR1 SEHNR and CDR2 FQNEAQ come from the germline V gene (reference sequence). The CDR3 is made up of 13 amino acids.

The chain has TRBV28 and TRBJ2-1; 8 positions match TRBD2. V gave up 4 bases and J gave up 15 bases; unmatched junction bases: 5. The CDR3 has 11 amino acids. Germline loops: CDR1 MDHEN, CDR2 SYDVKM. DNA for the CDR3: TGTGCCAGCAGTTCCAGCGGGGGCCCGTTCTTC. As protein: CASSSSGGPFF.

J is TRBJ1-2 and V is TRBV4-1, with D uncertain. From germline, CDR1 is MGHRA and CDR2 YSYEKL. The CDR3 covers 13 residues. Trimming cost V 6 bases and J 3 bases, with 11 bases left between them. CDR3 region: CASRPLGDYGYTF. DNA of the CDR3: TGCGCCAGCAGACCCCTTGGGGACTATGGCTACACCTTC.

Ten or more counts support this clonotype. CDR3 in amino acids: CASSLGHVATNEKLFF. The CDR3 coding sequence is TGTGCCAGCAGCTTAGGACATGTGGCAACTAATGAAAAACTGTTTTTT. The chain uses TRBV7-2 and TRBJ1-4; no clear D. V lost 1 base, J lost 0 bases, and 9 bases lay in between. Germline CDR1 and CDR2: SGHTA and FQGNSA. This CDR3 is 16 amino acids long.

The chain joins TRBV5-1 to TRBJ2-1; TRBD1 matches 9 bases. The germline V gene encodes CDR1 SGHRS and CDR2 YFSETQ. The V and J ends lost 0 bases and 8 bases, in that order; junction bases with no gene match: 6. This CDR3 spans 15 amino acids. CDR3 sequence reads: CASSLDRGRFYEQFF. The CDR3 DNA is TGCGCCAGCAGCTTGGACAGGGGGCGTTTCTATGAGCAGTTCTTC.

The chain uses TRBV6-1 and TRBJ1-2, with a possible D match to TRBD1 (5 bases). CDR3 length: 13 amino acids. V was pared by 3 bases and J by 5 bases, with 10 bases between. CDR1 is MNHNS and CDR2 is SASEGT in the germline V gene. CDR3 in DNA: TGTGCCAGCAGTGACAGGGCCGAGTATGGCTACACCTTC. Amino acids: CASSDRAEYGYTF.

This clonotype came up many times. The chain links TRBV20-1 to TRBJ2-3; 8 bases fit TRBD1. The CDR3 extends over 14 amino acids. With V trimmed by 6 bases and J by 0 bases, 5 bases remained unmatched. Germline assignment: CDR1 DFQATT and CDR2 SNEGSKA (reference sequence). The chain's CDR3 is CSAPGQVSTDTQYF. The CDR3 DNA reads TGCAGTGCCCCGGGACAGGTTAGCACAGATACGCAGTATTTT.

With respect to this clonotype: This may be a read error, as it is one base from a much larger clone. It is likely a read error, because the conserved phenylalanine at the end of the CDR3 is missing. The chain employs TRBV28 and TRBJ2-5, with D unresolved. The CDR3 totals 11 residues. V gave up 11 bases and J gave up 1 base, with 8 bases separating them. Germline assignment: CDR1 MDHEN and CDR2 SYDVKM. This chain's CDR3 is CASAVQETQYL. The CDR3 DNA is TGTGCCTCGGCAGTCCAAGAGACCCAGTACCTC.

The count of this clonotype is one. The rearrangement joins TRBV5-1 to TRBJ2-5; 9 nucleotides line up with TRBD2. This CDR3 contains 15 residues. The germline gives CDR1 SGHRS, CDR2 YFSETQ. With V trimmed by 0 bases and J by 4 bases, 4 bases remained unmatched. The CDR3 DNA is TGCGCCAGCAGCTTGGGGCGGGGGGGCCCAGAGACCCAGTACTTC. This encodes CASSLGRGGPETQYF.

This clonotype was observed a handful of times. This sequence joins TRBV13 and TRBJ2-3; 7 nucleotides agree with TRBD2. J gave up 2 bases and V 5 bases, and 10 bases lay outside the gene matches. This CDR3 is 16 amino acids long. The germline CDR1 and CDR2 sequences are PRHDT and FYEKMQ (reference sequence). This chain's CDR3 is CASSLAVSGNTDTQYF. The DNA of the CDR3 is TGTGCCAGCAGCCTTGCGGTAAGCGGGAACACAGATACGCAGTATTTT.

This clonotype was counted a few times. The V and J genes are TRBV19 and TRBJ2-7; D remains unclear. The V gene lost 5 bases and the J gene lost 2 bases, with 10 bases spanning the gap. The CDR3 totals 13 residues. Germline V lookup: CDR1 LNHDA, CDR2 SQIVND (reference sequence). The CDR3 here is CASSSYLAYEQYF. The CDR3 DNA follows: TGTGCCAGTAGTTCATACTTAGCCTACGAGCAGTACTTC.

Ten or more counts support this clonotype. The chain couples TRBV9 to TRBJ1-5, with TRBD1 as a possible D gene (6 bases). From germline, CDR1 is SGDLS and CDR2 YYNGEE. This CDR3 spans 15 amino acids. V was trimmed by 8 bases and J by 0 bases, leaving 15 bases between them. The CDR3 spells CASGVGANSNQPQHF. The CDR3, as DNA: TGTGCCAGTGGGGTGGGGGCCAATAGCAATCAGCCCCAGCATTTT. Full variable domain (missing parts from reference TRBV9 and TRBJ1-5): DSGVTQTPKHLITATGQRVTLRCSPRSGDLSVYWYQQSLDQGLQFLIQYYNGEERAKGNILERFSAQQFPDLHSELNLSSLELGDSALYFCASGVGANSNQPQHFGDGTRLSIL.

This chain uses TRBV6-1 with TRBJ2-7, with TRBD2 identical over 8 bases. Losses at the gene ends were 1 base for V and 0 bases for J; bases not matched to a gene: 2. Germline V gene sequence: CDR1 MNHNS, CDR2 SASEGT. The CDR3 is 15 residues long. Here the CDR3 reads CASSEDSGASYEQYF. CDR3 bases: TGTGCCAGCAGTGAAGATAGCGGGGCCTCCTACGAGCAGTACTTC.

CDR3 residues: CSAITGTSTNQETQYF. The CDR3 bases are TGCAGTGCCATTACCGGGACTAGCACTAACCAAGAGACCCAGTACTTC. This sequence joins TRBV20-1 and TRBJ2-5; 9 bases line up with TRBD2. Per germline, CDR1 DFQATT and CDR2 SNEGSKA (reference sequence). With 6 bases clipped from V and 0 bases from J, the junction kept 11 bases outside the gene matches. CDR3 size: 16 residues.

In its sample, this clonotype was seen many times. This chain joins TRBV24-1 and TRBJ2-7, with a possible D match to TRBD2 (7 bases). The germline gives CDR1 KGHDR, CDR2 SFDVKD. The germline V and J ends were trimmed by 10 bases and 1 base, with 16 bases remaining between them. The CDR3 loop spans 14 amino acids. CDR3 residues: CATSTGGLSYEQYF. DNA for the CDR3: TGTGCCACGTCTACGGGGGGCCTATCCTACGAGCAGTACTTC.

The V call is TRBV9, the J call TRBJ1-2; possible D gene TRBD1, 5 bases. The germline V gene has CDR1 SGDLS and CDR2 YYNGEE. The CDR3 is 13 residues long. V lost 4 bases, J lost 5 bases, and 12 bases lay in between. Written as DNA, the CDR3 is TGTGCCAGCAGCCACCCCTCAGGGTATGGCTACACCTTC. Translation gives CASSHPSGYGYTF.

This clonotype has ten or more counts. The genes are TRBV7-9 and TRBJ2-1, with 10 bases aligning to TRBD2. CDR1 and CDR2 (germline): SEHNR, FQNEAQ (reference sequence). J gave up 6 bases and V 8 bases, and 7 bases lay outside the gene matches. The CDR3 consists of 14 residues. In DNA form, the CDR3 reads TGTGCCAGCGGCCTAGCGGGAGCGGGCAATGAGCAGTTCTTC. Protein: CASGLAGAGNEQFF.

V gene TRBV10-2 combines with J gene TRBJ1-2; 7 nucleotides align to TRBD1. CDR3 length: 21 amino acids. After removal of 6 bases from V and 3 bases from J, the junction contained 28 bases not matched to a gene. Germline CDR1 and CDR2: WSHSY and SAAADI. CDR3 region: CASRRRAGLMGQTEGHYGYTF. As DNA, the CDR3 is TGCGCCAGCAGACGAAGGGCCGGGCTCATGGGACAGACAGAGGGTCACTATGGCTACACCTTC.